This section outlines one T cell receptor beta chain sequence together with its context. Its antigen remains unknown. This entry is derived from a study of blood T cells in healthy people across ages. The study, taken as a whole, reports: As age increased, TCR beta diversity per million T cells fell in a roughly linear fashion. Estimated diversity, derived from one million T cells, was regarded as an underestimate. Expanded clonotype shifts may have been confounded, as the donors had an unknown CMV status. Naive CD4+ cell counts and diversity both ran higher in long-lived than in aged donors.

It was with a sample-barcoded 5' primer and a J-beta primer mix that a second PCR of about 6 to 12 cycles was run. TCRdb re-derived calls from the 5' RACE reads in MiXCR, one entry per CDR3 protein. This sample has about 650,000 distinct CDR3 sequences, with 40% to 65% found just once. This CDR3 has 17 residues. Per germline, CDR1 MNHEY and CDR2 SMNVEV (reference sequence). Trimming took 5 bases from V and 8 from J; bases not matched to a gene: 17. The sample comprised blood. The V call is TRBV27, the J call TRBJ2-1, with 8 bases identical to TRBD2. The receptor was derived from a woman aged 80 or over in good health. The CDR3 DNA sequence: TGTGCCAGCAGTCCCGGGGAGAGAAGCGGGAGTCGTGATGAGCAGTTCTTC. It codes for CASSPGERSGSRDEQFF.